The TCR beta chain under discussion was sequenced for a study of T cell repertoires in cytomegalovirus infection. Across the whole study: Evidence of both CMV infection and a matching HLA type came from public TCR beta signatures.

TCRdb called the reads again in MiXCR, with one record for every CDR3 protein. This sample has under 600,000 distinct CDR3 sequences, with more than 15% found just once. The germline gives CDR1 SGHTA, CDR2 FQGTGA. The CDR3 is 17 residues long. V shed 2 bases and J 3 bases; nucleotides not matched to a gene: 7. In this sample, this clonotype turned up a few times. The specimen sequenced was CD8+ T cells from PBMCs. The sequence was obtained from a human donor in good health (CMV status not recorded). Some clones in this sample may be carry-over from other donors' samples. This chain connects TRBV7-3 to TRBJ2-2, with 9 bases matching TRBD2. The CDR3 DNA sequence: TGTGCCAGCAGCTTAGGGGGAAAGCGGGAGGACACCGGGGAGCTGTTTTTT. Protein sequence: CASSLGGKREDTGELFF. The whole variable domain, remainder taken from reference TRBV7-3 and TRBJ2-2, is GAGVSQTPSNKVTEKGKYVELRCDPISGHTALYWYRQSLGQGPEFLIYFQGTGAADDSGLPNDRFFAVRPEGSVSTLKIQRTERGDSAVYLCASSLGGKREDTGELFFGEGSRLTVL.